Shown below are 2 T cell receptor beta chains from a single sample sequenced in a study of CD8+ T cells in alopecia areata. RNA was extracted and reverse transcribed into cDNA as the sequencing template. Sequenced by immunoSEQ multiplex PCR; TCRdb stores in-frame clones only, minus some. The sample contains about 88,000 clones, 44% of which appear only once. Stated treatment: oral pan-JAK inhibitor, 5-10 mg twice daily. The sequences come from CD8+ T cells sorted from blood, collected at week 24, from a patient treated with tofacitinib. All receptors come from a human donor with alopecia areata.

V gene TRBV27 combines with J gene TRBJ2-2; D is uncertain. The CDR3 loop spans 16 amino acids. Germline CDR1 MNHEY, CDR2 SMNVEV (reference sequence). The germline V and J ends were trimmed by 6 bases and 4 bases, with 18 bases remaining between them. The CDR3 protein is CASSPWVAQSTGELFF. The DNA of the CDR3 is TGTGCCAGCAGCCCCTGGGTTGCCCAGTCCACCGGGGAGCTGTTTTTT.

This clone was seen a few times. The genes are TRBV29-1 and TRBJ2-1; no firm D call. Trimming stripped 5 bases from V and 4 bases from J, with 6 bases between. This CDR3 has 11 residues. Per germline, CDR1 SQVTM and CDR2 ANQGSEA. The CDR3 coding sequence is TGCAGCGTTCCTTGGTACAATGAGCAGTTCTTC. It translates to CSVPWYNEQFF.